Following are 5 T cell receptor beta chains from one sample sequenced in a study of PD-L1 blockade in urothelial cancer. Clones were read by immunoSEQ multiplex PCR, and TCRdb kept only the in-frame ones, dropping some. The sample lists roughly 38,000 clones, 82% seen once, with about 6.8% in the top ten. Time point denoted: pretreatment peripheral blood. This material consisted of PBMCs, taken around atezolizumab (anti-PD-L1) treatment. The receptors here all came from a man aged 60 to 75 with urothelial cancer.

This clone has only a few counts. The chain's CDR3 is CASSAGGTAYGYTF. CDR3 nucleotide sequence: TGTGCCAGCAGTGCGGGGGGAACGGCTTATGGCTACACCTTC. This chain joins TRBV6-6 and TRBJ1-2, with D maybe TRBD1 (5 bases). V was trimmed by 5 bases and J by 5 bases, leaving 15 bases between them. Germline V gene data show CDR1 as MNHNY and CDR2 as SVGAGI (reference sequence). This CDR3 has 14 residues.

A note on this clone: The sample has other DNA sequences that encode this CDR3 too. The chain has TRBV9 and TRBJ2-1; D is uncertain. This CDR3 spans 13 amino acids. With 0 bases removed from V and 4 bases from J, the gap between germline ends came to 5 bases. Per germline, CDR1 SGDLS and CDR2 YYNGEE. CDR3 protein: CASSVGPYNEQFF. DNA for the CDR3: TGTGCCAGCAGCGTAGGTCCGTACAATGAGCAGTTCTTC.

The V and J genes are TRBV7-2 and TRBJ1-2; D unresolved. Germline values: CDR1 SGHTA, CDR2 FQGNSA. CDR3 length: 14 residues. Trimming cost V 6 bases and J 0 bases, with 11 bases left between them. CDR3 residues: CASSLLTSNYGYTF. The CDR3 DNA sequence: TGTGCCAGCAGTTTACTCACTTCTAACTATGGCTACACCTTC.

This clone was detected only a few times. The CDR3: CASSWGPNTEAFF. The CDR3 DNA follows: TGTGCCAGCAGCTGGGGGCCGAACACTGAAGCTTTCTTT. The chain carries TRBV7-9 and TRBJ1-1, with a weak D call TRBD1 (6 bases). From germline, CDR1 is SEHNR and CDR2 FQNEAQ (reference sequence). V was trimmed by 4 bases and J by 1 base, leaving 7 bases between them. This CDR3 spans 13 amino acids.

The rearrangement joins TRBV6-5 to TRBJ1-3; no clear D gene. Trimming removed 0 bases at V and 0 bases at J, with 9 bases between. The CDR3 is 16 residues long. Per the germline V gene, CDR1 is MNHEY and CDR2 is SVGAGI. The CDR3, as DNA: TGTGCCAGCAGTTACTCTGGCAGATTCTCTGGAAACACCATATATTTT. Translated, it gives CASSYSGRFSGNTIYF.